The entry that follows covers one T cell receptor (beta chain) sequence. Its specificity is not known. The PCR had 60 Vbeta and 13 Jbeta primers. Using immunoSEQ multiplex PCR, the repertoire was profiled, and TCRdb retains in-frame clones only, with some absent. This sample yields about 94,000 clones, of which roughly four fifths are seen a single time; 10% to 13% belongs to the top ten. The CDR3 consists of 17 residues. The ends lost 0 bases at V and 6 bases at J; junction bases unmatched: 9. Germline V gene sequence: CDR1 MGHRA, CDR2 YSYEKL. Missing from this donor's record is the CMV serostatus. The sample comes from a study of cytomegalovirus exposure and HLA in healthy donors. Findings of the study overall: The later analysis indicated that the majority of CMV-associated TCR beta chains appeared HLA-restricted. In vitro confirmation showed three CMV-associated chains to be CMV antigen specific. Listed as cytomegalovirus-associated were 164 TCR beta chains.

The genes are TRBV4-1 and TRBJ2-4; 9 bases map to TRBD1. The sequence was obtained from a human donor in good health. Sequencing was performed on PBMCs. CDR3 in amino acids: CASSQEVPRTGVNIQYF. CDR3 nucleotide sequence: TGCGCCAGCAGCCAAGAGGTTCCGCGGACAGGGGTAAACATTCAGTACTTC.